The clone carrying this T cell receptor beta chain is a singleton in its sample. Its antigen is as yet unknown. Partitioning of CD4+ cells yielded a CD45RA+ naive subset and a CD45RA-negative memory subset. The CDR3 length is 12 residues. The germline CDR1 and CDR2 sequences are PRHDT and FYEKMQ (reference sequence). Trimming left V 5 bases short and J 7 bases short, with 11 bases between. The data are from a study of shared clonotypes between healthy human individuals. Study information: CD4 naive and CD4 memory each took three plates per donor, while CD8 naive took two and CD8 memory one. Points from the study as a whole: Rarefaction analysis demonstrated incomplete sorted-subset sequencing notwithstanding large depth. There were few donors, and this limited the genetic and exposure-history diversity represented.

This table comes from immunoSEQ multiplex PCR, and its TCRdb copy is limited to in-frame clones, with some not included. The sample contains a few million clones, approximately 90% of which appear only once. The sequenced material came from naive CD4+ T cells sorted from blood. Sample subset: CD45RA+ positively selected. The clonotype originates from a man aged 18 to 30 in good health. The rearrangement joins TRBV13 to TRBJ1-1; possibly TRBD1 for D (6 bases). The CDR3 protein is CASSPWTDEAFF. The CDR3 DNA follows: TGTGCCAGCAGCCCTTGGACAGATGAAGCTTTCTTT.